A single sample gave rise to the 26 T cell receptor beta chains below, sequenced in a study of CD8+ T cells in alopecia areata. Extraction and reverse transcription of RNA yielded cDNA as the sequencing template. Assay used: immunoSEQ multiplex PCR; TCRdb lists only in-frame clones, some missing. Among about 15,000 clones listed, roughly three fifths were seen once. Researchers took lesional scalp punch biopsies and peripheral blood from people who were alopecia areata patients. Sequenced: skin. All receptors come from a human donor with alopecia areata.

This clone came up a few times. The V and J genes are TRBV14 and TRBJ2-2; D call uncertain. V lost 4 bases and J lost 6, with 15 bases in between. The CDR3 totals 15 residues. Germline V CDR1 and CDR2: SGHDN, FVKESK. The CDR3, as DNA: TGTGCCAGCAGCCTCCGACGACCCGAGGCCGGGGAGCTGTTTTTT. This codes for CASSLRRPEAGELFF.

Worth noting for this clone: Mismatch with germline at one junction end may stem from a read error. V is TRBV6-5 and J is TRBJ1-4; no clear D gene. The CDR3 sequence is 14 residues long. Germline CDR1 MNHEY, CDR2 SVGAGI. The CDR3 bases are TGTGCCAGCACTTACCATCCCACCGGTGAAAAACTGTTTTTT. Its protein product is CASTYHPTGEKLFF.

The CDR3 loop reads CASSPPPTQGRTEAFF. The CDR3 bases are TGTGCCAGCAGCCCCCCGCCCACACAGGGCCGCACTGAAGCTTTCTTT. This sequence joins TRBV7-4 and TRBJ1-1; maybe TRBD1 (6 bases). The CDR3 spans 16 residues. Trimming pared 5 bases from V and 4 bases from J, leaving 20 bases between. Germline values: CDR1 SGHVT, CDR2 SQSDAQ.

This clone was observed a single time. The rearrangement links TRBV4-1 to TRBJ2-1; 9 bases agree with TRBD2. Unmatched junction bases numbered 30, after V lost 2 bases and J lost 10 bases. Germline loops: CDR1 MGHRA, CDR2 YSYEKL. There are 22 residues in the CDR3. The CDR3 region has the DNA TGCGCCAGCAGCCAACAAAACAGGGTTTTCGTGCGAGGGACTAGCAGGAAGGGGGAGCAGTTCTTC. Translation: CASSQQNRVFVRGTSRKGEQFF.

This clone was picked up one time. This chain joins TRBV7-8 and TRBJ2-1; D unresolved. Germline CDR1 and CDR2: SGHVS and FQNEAQ. The CDR3 totals 14 residues. Trimming took 3 bases from V and 0 from J, leaving 6 bases between them. The CDR3 DNA reads as TGTGCCAGCAGCTTGGATAGCTCCTACAATGAGCAGTTCTTC. Residues: CASSLDSSYNEQFF.

J is TRBJ2-5 and V is TRBV7-3; 8 nucleotides line up with TRBD2. Losses at the gene ends were 2 bases for V and 4 bases for J; bases not matched to a gene: 6. This CDR3 contains 15 residues. The germline CDR1 and CDR2 sequences are SGHTA and FQGTGA. The CDR3 nucleotides read TGTGCCAGCAGCTTACGGCCGGGAGGGCCAGAGACCCAGTACTTC. It translates to CASSLRPGGPETQYF.

The V gene is TRBV6-1, the J gene TRBJ2-7; 7 bases align to TRBD1. Germline V CDR1 and CDR2: MNHNS, SASEGT. Trimming at V came to 1 base and at J to 3 bases, leaving 6 bases not matched to a gene. The CDR3 spans 15 residues. The CDR3 spells CASSEGAAGGYEQYF. The DNA for the CDR3 is TGTGCCAGCAGTGAAGGTGCGGCAGGGGGCTACGAGCAGTACTTC.

There are a few counts of this clone. The rearrangement joins TRBV4-1 to TRBJ2-5; 11 bases are a match to TRBD2. This CDR3 spans 17 amino acids. The V segment lost 0 bases and the J segment 4 bases; nucleotides outside the gene matches: 7. Germline V CDR1 and CDR2: MGHRA, YSYEKL. In nucleotides, the CDR3 is TGCGCCAGCAGCCAAGATTTAGGCCTAGCGGGAGGAGAGACCCAGTACTTC. Amino acids: CASSQDLGLAGGETQYF.

This clone has only one observation. J is TRBJ1-2 and V is TRBV30; TRBD1 matches at 7 bases. CDR3 length: 14 amino acids. Germline V gene sequence: CDR1 GTSNPN, CDR2 SVGIG (reference sequence). Trimming cost V 1 base and J 6 bases; bases outside gene matches: 8. CDR3 loop: CAWSAADRVDGYTF. In DNA form, the CDR3 reads TGTGCCTGGAGTGCCGCAGACAGGGTGGATGGCTACACCTTC.

This clone was seen a few times. This rearrangement joins TRBV11-2 to TRBJ2-7; TRBD1 agrees at 7 bases. The CDR3 has 16 residues. Germline CDR1 and CDR2: SGHAT and FQNNGV. J gave up 2 bases and V 4 bases, and 11 bases lay outside the gene matches. For the CDR3, the DNA is TGTGCCAGCAGCTCCCGGGACAGAATGAGAACCTACGAGCAGTACTTC. Its translation is CASSSRDRMRTYEQYF.

This clone has a handful of counts. This rearrangement joins TRBV6-1 to TRBJ1-2; D unresolved. Trimming took off 0 bases at V and 7 bases at J, with 12 bases between the two ends. Germline CDR1 reads MNHNS; CDR2 reads SASEGT. The CDR3 is made up of 14 amino acids. As DNA, the CDR3 is TGTGCCAGCAGTGAAGCGTTGCATAAGGGTGGCTACACCTTC. This translates into CASSEALHKGGYTF.

This clone is termed large. The chain couples TRBV9 to TRBJ2-7; 10 bases align to TRBD2. The CDR3 consists of 16 residues. V was clipped by 0 bases and J by 5 bases; unmatched bases: 8. The germline gives CDR1 SGDLS, CDR2 YYNGEE. CDR3 sequence: CASSVADSGRRDEQYF. The CDR3 DNA follows: TGTGCCAGCAGCGTAGCCGATAGCGGGAGGAGGGACGAGCAGTACTTC.

This clone occurred a few times. The chain links TRBV27 to TRBJ1-1; tentative D call: TRBD1 (5 bases). V was cut by 1 base and J by 5 bases, with 17 bases left in between. From germline, CDR1 is MNHEY and CDR2 SMNVEV (reference sequence). This CDR3 has 16 residues. In nucleotides, the CDR3 is TGTGCCAGCAGTTTATTAACAAGGGACGGGGGAACTGAAGCTTTCTTT. Its protein product is CASSLLTRDGGTEAFF.

The sample holds a few counts of this clone. This chain joins TRBV7-2 and TRBJ2-7; 7 bases line up with TRBD2. There are 19 residues in the CDR3. Per germline, CDR1 SGHTA and CDR2 FQGNSA. Losses at the gene ends were 1 base for V and 0 bases for J; bases not matched to a gene: 15. CDR3 protein: CASSLETSESWRNSYEQYF. CDR3 DNA sequence: TGTGCCAGCAGCTTAGAAACTAGCGAGAGCTGGCGGAACTCCTACGAGCAGTACTTC.

The chain carries TRBV2 and TRBJ2-5; 9 nucleotides match TRBD2. The J call may be mistaken, given a closer DNA end match to TRBJ2-7. The CDR3 contains 14 residues. Germline values: CDR1 SNHLY, CDR2 FYNNEI. The chain's CDR3 is CATGWGLAPYEQYF. The CDR3 bases are TGTGCCACCGGCTGGGGACTAGCCCCCTACGAGCAGTACTTC.

The CDR3 protein is CASSERWLAAPIAETRHLSYEQYF. The CDR3, as DNA: TGTGCCAGCAGTGAACGCTGGCTAGCGGCACCGATTGCGGAGACCCGGCACCTCAGCTACGAGCAGTACTTC. The genes are TRBV6-1 and TRBJ2-7; 7 nucleotides match TRBD2. Germline V gene sequence: CDR1 MNHNS, CDR2 SASEGT. The length of the CDR3 is 24 residues. J gave up 3 bases and V 2 bases, and 34 bases lay outside the gene matches.

The rearrangement links TRBV28 to TRBJ2-1, with TRBD2 matching over 8 bases. CDR1 is MDHEN and CDR2 is SYDVKM in the germline V gene. The CDR3 is made up of 17 amino acids. The V and J ends lost 1 base and 2 bases, in that order; junction bases with no gene match: 7. The CDR3 nucleotides read TGTGCCAGCAGTTTATACCCAAGCGGGAGTCCCTACAATGAGCAGTTCTTC. Its protein is CASSLYPSGSPYNEQFF.

V is TRBV28 and J is TRBJ2-6; possibly TRBD2 for D (7 bases). CDR3 length equals 17 residues. The V gene lost 7 bases and the J gene lost 4 bases, with 20 bases spanning the gap. Germline V CDR1 and CDR2: MDHEN, SYDVKM. CDR3 residues: CASTSLGGGRGANVLTF. The CDR3 coding sequence is TGTGCCAGCACTTCTCTGGGGGGGGGCCGAGGGGCCAACGTCCTGACTTTC.

The rearrangement uses TRBV4-1 and TRBJ2-1; D is possibly TRBD1 (6 bases). CDR1 is MGHRA and CDR2 is YSYEKL in the germline V gene. V was pared by 1 base and J by 4 bases, with 11 bases between. This CDR3 has 15 amino acids. As DNA, the CDR3 is TGCGCCAGCAGCCAAGTCCTGGACAGATACAATGAGCAGTTCTTC. It codes for CASSQVLDRYNEQFF.

The J gene is TRBJ2-1, the V gene TRBV6-4; 7 bases align to TRBD2. There are 15 residues in the CDR3. With 5 bases clipped from V and 8 bases from J, the junction kept 12 bases outside the gene matches. Germline V gene sequence: CDR1 MRHNA, CDR2 SNTAGT. CDR3 region: CASSPGSSGNDEQFF. CDR3 in DNA: TGTGCCAGCAGTCCCGGGTCTAGCGGAAACGATGAGCAGTTCTTC.

This clone was counted between two and nine times. The chain employs TRBV5-1 and TRBJ2-1; 10 nucleotides line up with TRBD1. The germline gives CDR1 SGHRS, CDR2 YFSETQ. The trim removed 5 bases at V and 4 bases at J, leaving 0 bases unmatched. The CDR3 is 13 amino acids. The CDR3 DNA reads TGCGCCAGCAGGGGACAGGGGTACAATGAGCAGTTCTTC. This codes for CASRGQGYNEQFF.

The genes are TRBV28 and TRBJ2-1, with D possibly being TRBD2 (6 bases). CDR1 is MDHEN and CDR2 is SYDVKM in the germline V gene. The CDR3 has 15 residues. Trimming shortened V by 6 bases and J by 6 bases, and 18 bases separated the two germline ends. The CDR3 DNA sequence: TGTGCCAGCAGCCCTTGGGGGGACTCCCTCAATGAGCAGTTCTTC. It encodes CASSPWGDSLNEQFF.

The V gene is TRBV7-9, the J gene TRBJ2-7; 8 bases are shared with TRBD2. The CDR3 consists of 15 residues. J gave up 2 bases and V 1 base, and 4 bases lay outside the gene matches. Germline V gene sequence: CDR1 SEHNR, CDR2 FQNEAQ (reference sequence). CDR3 loop: CASSLVSGRAYEQYF. The DNA of the CDR3 is TGTGCCAGCAGCTTAGTATCCGGGAGGGCCTACGAGCAGTACTTC. The complete variable domain, with remaining parts taken from reference TRBV7-9 and TRBJ2-7, reads DTGVSQNPRHKITKRGQNVTFRCDPISEHNRLYWYRQTLGQGPEFLTYFQNEAQLEKSRLLSDRFSAERPKGSFSTLEIQRTEQGDSAMYLCASSLVSGRAYEQYFGPGTRLTVT.

This clone is categorized as large. The chain joins TRBV7-2 to TRBJ1-5, with D possibly being TRBD1 (5 bases). Germline CDR1 SGHTA, CDR2 FQGNSA. The CDR3 spans 14 residues. Trimming removed 1 base at V and 6 bases at J, with 10 bases between. CDR3 DNA sequence: TGTGCCAGCAGCTTAGGTCCAGGGTTTCAGCCCCAGCATTTT. Its protein is CASSLGPGFQPQHF.

The chain couples TRBV28 to TRBJ2-1; D perhaps matches TRBD1 (6 bases). In germline, CDR1 is MDHEN, CDR2 SYDVKM. V lost 8 bases and J lost 4, with 15 bases in between. This CDR3 spans 14 amino acids. CDR3 protein: CASRSRTVYNEQFF. The CDR3 nucleotides read TGTGCCAGCCGGTCTCGGACAGTATACAATGAGCAGTTCTTC.

The genes are TRBV28 and TRBJ2-2; D may correspond to TRBD1 or TRBD2 (6 bases each). CDR1 is MDHEN, CDR2 SYDVKM, per germline. Trimming took off 2 bases at V and 6 bases at J, with 13 bases between the two ends. The CDR3 spans 15 residues. CDR3 loop: CASSLGFGGSGELFF. The CDR3 DNA sequence: TGTGCCAGCAGTTTAGGTTTCGGGGGCTCCGGGGAGCTGTTTTTT.